The 22 T cell receptor beta chains reported below all come from one sample, sequenced in a study of blood T cell repertoires in COVID-19 (dated by TCRdb to the early 2020s). Library generation was performed with the immunoSEQ multiplex PCR assay. TCRdb provides this immuneACCESS table in a form limited to in-frame rearrangements. Some clones are lacking; in checked studies, under half of them reflect an unresolved V gene, and why the rest are absent is not known. The sample contains about 230,000 clones, over 75% of them found a single time. The ten largest clones add up to around 10% of the sample. Sequencing input: peripheral blood. The receptors derive from a middle-aged man with COVID-19, enrolled during active disease.

This sequence joins TRBV7-3 and TRBJ2-1; 9 positions match TRBD1. Germline V gene sequence: CDR1 SGHTA, CDR2 FQGTGA. Unmatched junction bases numbered 6, after V lost 3 bases and J lost 6 bases. This CDR3 contains 15 residues. CDR3 loop: CASSLTGGRGNEQFF. CDR3 nucleotides: TGTGCCAGCAGCTTGACAGGGGGTAGGGGCAATGAGCAGTTCTTC.

This clone was picked up a small number of times. The chain joins TRBV6-5 to TRBJ2-7; 8 bases map to TRBD2. Germline loops: CDR1 MNHEY, CDR2 SVGAGI. V was clipped by 10 bases and J by 5 bases; unmatched bases: 16. The CDR3 is 15 residues long. The CDR3 nucleotides are TGTGCCACCGTCCCCAGAGCGGGAGCTGCAGACGAGCAGTACTTC. Protein: CATVPRAGAADEQYF.

This clone has a single count. CDR3 loop: CASSLQGSPETQYF. The CDR3 bases are TGTGCCAGCAGTCTACAGGGTAGCCCAGAGACCCAGTACTTC. The rearrangement uses TRBV28 and TRBJ2-5, with a possible D match to TRBD1 (6 bases). Looked up from germline, CDR1 is MDHEN and CDR2 is SYDVKM. V lost 5 bases to trimming and J lost 4 bases, with 14 bases between them. The length of the CDR3 is 14 residues.

The V and J genes are TRBV10-2 and TRBJ2-2; 10 bases are shared with TRBD2. Trimming cost V 7 bases and J 0 bases; bases outside gene matches: 2. Germline V CDR1 and CDR2: WSHSY, SAAADI. The CDR3 totals 15 residues. The CDR3 region is CASIGLAANTGELFF. The CDR3 DNA reads TGCGCCAGCATTGGACTAGCGGCGAACACCGGGGAGCTGTTTTTT.

The genes are TRBV18 and TRBJ2-2; 10 positions match TRBD2. This CDR3 contains 19 residues. CDR1 KGHSH and CDR2 LQKENI come from the germline V gene. V was pared by 3 bases and J by 2 bases, with 12 bases of the junction left unmatched. DNA for the CDR3: TGTGCCAGCTCACCGGGTCCGGTGGGACTAGCGTCTAACACCGGGGAGCTGTTTTTT. Its protein is CASSPGPVGLASNTGELFF.

This chain links TRBV5-4 with TRBJ2-2; D ambiguous. The V end was cut by 0 bases, the J end by 3 bases, with 9 bases between. CDR1 is SGHNT and CDR2 is YYREEE in the germline V gene (reference sequence). The CDR3 runs 15 residues. DNA for the CDR3: TGTGCCAGCAGCTTGGGGTGGCAGTACACCGGGGAGCTGTTTTTT. Residues: CASSLGWQYTGELFF.

The chain is built from TRBV18 and TRBJ2-7, with D maybe TRBD1 (6 bases). The germline V and J ends were trimmed by 3 bases and 3 bases, with 12 bases remaining between them. The germline CDR1 and CDR2 sequences are KGHSH and LQKENI. This CDR3 spans 14 amino acids. The CDR3 region is CASSPGGGVYEQYF. For the CDR3, the DNA is TGTGCCAGCTCACCCGGTGGGGGCGTCTACGAGCAGTACTTC.

This clone has a single count. The gene calls are TRBV5-4 and TRBJ1-1, with 7 nucleotides matching TRBD1. V lost 4 bases to trimming and J lost 1 base; unmatched junction nucleotides: 7. The germline CDR1 and CDR2 sequences are SGHNT and YYREEE (reference sequence). The CDR3 sequence is 15 residues long. The CDR3 nucleotides are TGTGCCAGCAGCATGAGACAGGGCTCGAACACTGAAGCTTTCTTT. This codes for CASSMRQGSNTEAFF.

The V and J genes are TRBV5-6 and TRBJ2-1; 7 nucleotides line up with TRBD2. From germline, CDR1 is SGHDT and CDR2 YYEEEE. V lost 2 bases and J lost 2; bases outside the gene matches: 4. CDR3 size: 15 residues. The CDR3 loop is CASSLSGRPYNEQFF. Here the CDR3 DNA reads TGTGCCAGCAGCTTATCCGGGAGGCCCTACAATGAGCAGTTCTTC.

The chain links TRBV28 to TRBJ1-4; 8 positions match TRBD1. The CDR3 runs 18 residues. CDR1 and CDR2 from the germline V gene are MDHEN and SYDVKM. V gave up 8 bases and J gave up 6 bases; unmatched junction bases: 20. The CDR3 spells CASRDAGTGSSRDEKLFF. CDR3 bases: TGTGCCAGCCGAGACGCCGGGACAGGCTCTTCTAGGGATGAAAAACTGTTTTTT.

The J gene is TRBJ1-2, the V gene TRBV7-2; maybe TRBD1 (5 bases). CDR3 length: 14 amino acids. Germline lookup yields CDR1 SGHTA and CDR2 FQGNSA. V dropped 5 bases and J dropped 6 bases, with 16 bases sitting between them. The CDR3 DNA follows: TGTGCCAGCAGCACCCGGGGGGTTTCTGATGGCTACACCTTC. It codes for CASSTRGVSDGYTF.

The chain joins TRBV2 to TRBJ2-1; 8 nucleotides line up with TRBD1. Trimming at V came to 7 bases and at J to 4 bases, leaving 6 bases not matched to a gene. Germline CDR1 is SNHLY and CDR2 is FYNNEI. CDR3 length equals 14 residues. CDR3 loop: CASTGDRRYNEQFF. The CDR3 nucleotides read TGTGCCAGCACTGGGGACAGGCGATACAATGAGCAGTTCTTC.

The J gene is TRBJ1-5, the V gene TRBV6-5; D not resolved. CDR1 MNHEY and CDR2 SVGAGI come from the germline V gene. The germline V and J ends were trimmed by 3 bases and 7 bases, with 16 bases remaining between them. This CDR3 is built from 15 residues. The CDR3 loop reads CASSYSIGSEQPQHF. The CDR3 DNA reads TGTGCCAGCAGTTATTCTATCGGGTCTGAACAGCCCCAGCATTTT.

The rearrangement joins TRBV5-1 to TRBJ2-1; a possible D gene is TRBD2 (5 bases). From germline, CDR1 is SGHRS and CDR2 YFSETQ. This CDR3 is built from 15 residues. Trimming left V 4 bases short and J 7 bases short, with 18 bases between. CDR3 DNA sequence: TGCGCCAGCAGCAGGAGCGGATCAGCAGGAAATGAGCAGTTCTTC. Translated, it gives CASSRSGSAGNEQFF.

This clone was seen only a few times. The CDR3 DNA reads as TGTGCCAGCAGTGAAGGGGTAGGACTGTATGAGCAGTACTTC. Protein product: CASSEGVGLYEQYF. The chain links TRBV2 to TRBJ2-7; perhaps TRBD2 as D (5 bases). The V gene's germline CDR1 is SNHLY and CDR2 FYNNEI. V was trimmed by 1 base and J by 7 bases, leaving 14 bases between them. CDR3 size: 14 residues.

This rearrangement joins TRBV30 to TRBJ2-7; TRBD1 might be the D (6 bases). The germline gives CDR1 GTSNPN, CDR2 SVGIG (reference sequence). The V end was cut by 0 bases, the J end by 3 bases, with 6 bases between. The CDR3 extends over 12 amino acids. The CDR3 region is CAWSVGGYEQYF. In DNA, the CDR3 is TGTGCCTGGAGTGTAGGGGGCTACGAGCAGTACTTC.

This chain uses TRBV18 with TRBJ1-5; 9 positions match TRBD1. Trimming cost V 6 bases and J 6 bases; bases outside gene matches: 6. The length of the CDR3 is 14 residues. The germline V gene encodes CDR1 KGHSH and CDR2 LQKENI. The CDR3 region has the DNA TGTGCCAGCTCCCGGACAGGGGATCGTCAGCCCCAGCATTTT. Its protein product is CASSRTGDRQPQHF.

This chain links TRBV4-1 with TRBJ1-6; 8 bases match TRBD1. The ends lost 0 bases at V and 0 bases at J; junction bases unmatched: 10. Per the germline V gene, CDR1 is MGHRA and CDR2 is YSYEKL. The CDR3 is made up of 20 amino acids. The CDR3 loop reads CASSQDSWGGQGSYNSPLHF. CDR3 bases: TGCGCCAGCAGCCAAGATAGTTGGGGCGGACAGGGCTCCTATAATTCACCCCTCCACTTT.

This clone showed up just once. The chain couples TRBV28 to TRBJ1-1; possible D gene TRBD1, 5 bases. The CDR3 is 12 amino acids. Trimming stripped 5 bases from V and 4 bases from J, with 8 bases between. The V gene's germline CDR1 is MDHEN and CDR2 SYDVKM. The CDR3 loop reads CASSQDSTEAFF. CDR3 nucleotides: TGTGCCAGCAGTCAAGACAGCACTGAAGCTTTCTTT. Full variable domain (outside the CDR3, taken from reference TRBV28 and TRBJ1-1): DVKVTQSSRYLVKRTGEKVFLECVQDMDHENMFWYRQDPGLGLRLIYFSYDVKMKEKGDIPEGYSVSREKKERFSLILESASTNQTSMYLCASSQDSTEAFFGQGTRLTVV.

The chain couples TRBV18 to TRBJ2-7; D gene unclear. The germline CDR1 and CDR2 sequences are KGHSH and LQKENI. Between the trimmed V and J ends, which lost 3 bases and 0 bases, there was a span of 6 bases. The CDR3 has 13 amino acids. CDR3 region: CASSPRNSYEQYF. In nucleotides, the CDR3 is TGTGCCAGCTCACCGCGCAACTCCTACGAGCAGTACTTC.

This clone was detected only once. The chain joins TRBV7-7 to TRBJ1-6; perhaps TRBD1 as D (6 bases). Germline lookup yields CDR1 SSHAT and CDR2 FNYEAQ (reference sequence). Trimming cost V 5 bases and J 8 bases, with 13 bases left between them. The CDR3 covers 14 residues. The CDR3, as DNA: TGTGCCAGCAGCCGGAATAACAGGGATTCACCCCTCCACTTT. It translates to CASSRNNRDSPLHF.

This rearrangement joins TRBV10-1 to TRBJ2-7, with 10 bases that match TRBD1. Looked up from germline, CDR1 is WNHNN and CDR2 is SYGVQD (reference sequence). V trimming: 5 bases; J trimming: 1 base; junction bases outside the gene matches: 5. This CDR3 is 15 amino acids long. CDR3 residues: CASSLGTGASYEQYF. DNA for the CDR3: TGCGCCAGCAGTCTCGGGACAGGGGCGTCCTACGAGCAGTACTTC.